The 26 T cell receptor beta chains below were found in one sample sequenced in a study of blood T cell repertoires in COVID-19. Repertoires were generated with immunoSEQ multiplex PCR, while TCRdb's copy carries only in-frame clones and drops some. The table shows about 280,000 clones, with about four fifths occurring only once. Sequencing used PBMCs or T cells enriched from blood (not recorded which). These receptors were collected from a man aged 35 to 55 who had been exposed to COVID-19.

The genes are TRBV2 and TRBJ2-3; no definite D call. Trimming took off 3 bases at V and 2 bases at J, with 12 bases between the two ends. Germline V gene sequence: CDR1 SNHLY, CDR2 FYNNEI. This CDR3 has 15 residues. CDR3 sequence: CASSDSTHPTDTQYF. In DNA, the CDR3 is TGTGCCAGCAGTGATAGTACGCACCCCACAGATACGCAGTATTTT.

The chain joins TRBV5-8 to TRBJ2-1; 10 nucleotides line up with TRBD2. Germline CDR1 and CDR2: SGHTS and YDEGEE. This CDR3 region has 13 residues. The V segment lost 2 bases and the J segment 15 bases; nucleotides outside the gene matches: 8. The CDR3 here is CASSFSGLAEGFF. CDR3 DNA sequence: TGTGCCAGCAGCTTCTCTGGACTAGCGGAAGGGTTCTTC.

The chain recombines TRBV7-2 with TRBJ2-7; the D is unclear. The germline gives CDR1 SGHTA, CDR2 FQGNSA. The CDR3 sequence is 15 residues long. V shed 1 base and J shed 3 bases, with 13 bases lying between them. CDR3: CASSLVVGQIYEQYF. In DNA form, the CDR3 reads TGTGCCAGCAGCTTAGTTGTTGGGCAAATCTACGAGCAGTACTTC.

The chain recombines TRBV4-1 with TRBJ2-7, with D hard to call. This CDR3 has 14 residues. Trimming pared 0 bases from V and 5 bases from J, leaving 11 bases between. Germline assignment: CDR1 MGHRA and CDR2 YSYEKL. The CDR3 bases are TGCGCCAGCAGCCAAGAACAGACGTTCGACGAGCAGTACTTC. Its translation is CASSQEQTFDEQYF.

The sample holds a few counts of this clone. V and J are TRBV25-1 and TRBJ1-5; a weak D match, TRBD1 (5 bases). The ends were cut back, 2 bases at V and 6 bases at J, with 8 bases in the middle. The length of the CDR3 is 13 residues. Germline values: CDR1 MGHDK, CDR2 SYGVNS. DNA for the CDR3: TGTGCCAGCAGTGAACAGGGAGGTCAGCCCCAGCATTTT. Translating it yields CASSEQGGQPQHF.

This clone showed up just a few times. V gene TRBV6-6 combines with J gene TRBJ2-3; D possibly corresponds to TRBD2 (6 bases). The germline CDR1 and CDR2 sequences are MNHNY and SVGAGI (reference sequence). The CDR3 consists of 13 residues. Deletions cut 2 bases from V and 6 bases from J, with 9 bases between. The CDR3 DNA sequence: TGTGCCAGCAGTTACGGGAGGAGTGATACGCAGTATTTT. Its protein product is CASSYGRSDTQYF.

This chain links TRBV19 with TRBJ1-5, with D maybe TRBD1 (5 bases). Trimming pared 4 bases from V and 7 bases from J, leaving 17 bases between. The germline V gene has CDR1 LNHDA and CDR2 SQIVND (reference sequence). This CDR3 is 15 amino acids long. This CDR3 reads CASSTNPGRGQPQHF. As DNA, the CDR3 is TGTGCCAGTAGTACAAACCCGGGGCGGGGACAGCCCCAGCATTTT.

The chain combines TRBV11-2 with TRBJ2-1, with D maybe TRBD2 (7 bases). Germline values: CDR1 SGHAT, CDR2 FQNNGV. This CDR3 spans 15 amino acids. The V end was cut by 1 base, the J end by 9 bases, with 16 bases between. The CDR3 loop is CASSLVGGEFGEQFF. CDR3 nucleotides: TGTGCCAGCAGCTTAGTAGGGGGGGAGTTCGGTGAGCAGTTCTTC. The full variable domain, in which reference TRBV11-2 and TRBJ2-1 provide the parts outside the CDR3, is EAGVAQSPRYKIIEKRQSVAFWCNPISGHATLYWYQQILGQGPKLLIQFQNNGVVDDSQLPKDRFSAERLKGVDSTLKIQPAKLEDSAVYLCASSLVGGEFGEQFFGPGTRLTVL.

The CDR3 here is CASARGGTQHF. CDR3 coding DNA: TGTGCCAGCGCGCGGGGGGGGACCCAGCATTTT. V usage is TRBV6-5 and J usage is TRBJ1-5, with D perhaps matching TRBD1 (5 bases). The CDR3 length is 11 residues. V gave up 8 bases and J gave up 11 bases, with 13 bases separating them. Germline CDR1 and CDR2: MNHEY and SVGAGI.

The chain recombines TRBV24-1 with TRBJ2-5, with D tentatively TRBD2 (5 bases). From germline, CDR1 is KGHDR and CDR2 SFDVKD. The CDR3 length is 14 residues. The germline V and J ends were trimmed by 2 bases and 1 base, with 7 bases remaining between them. DNA for the CDR3: TGTGCCACCAGTGATTCGGGGAGCCAAGAGACCCAGTACTTC. It codes for CATSDSGSQETQYF.

V and J are TRBV6-1 and TRBJ2-2; D perhaps matches TRBD1 (5 bases). Germline V CDR1 and CDR2: MNHNS, SASEGT. V was clipped by 3 bases and J by 7 bases, with 18 bases between them. This CDR3 is 16 amino acids long. This CDR3 reads CASSEQGTAIRGELFF. The CDR3 DNA reads TGTGCCAGCAGTGAGCAGGGAACAGCGATTCGCGGGGAGCTGTTTTTT.

The rearrangement links TRBV7-9 to TRBJ2-7; 8 positions agree with TRBD2. V lost 5 bases and J lost 3; bases outside the gene matches: 9. Germline CDR1 SEHNR, CDR2 FQNEAQ (reference sequence). The CDR3 extends over 15 amino acids. CDR3 sequence (DNA): TGTGCCAGCAGCCCGATAGGACTAGCAGTCTACGAGCAGTACTTC. It encodes CASSPIGLAVYEQYF.

This chain links TRBV7-3 with TRBJ2-5, with 9 bases fitting TRBD1. CDR1 and CDR2 (germline): SGHTA, FQGTGA. Germline trimming cut 5 bases from V and 6 bases from J; bases unmatched to any gene: 7. The CDR3 runs 14 residues. DNA of the CDR3: TGTGCCAGCAGCCCGGGACAGGGAGTGCAGACCCAGTACTTC. It yields the protein CASSPGQGVQTQYF.

The chain recombines TRBV5-1 with TRBJ2-3; D remains unclear. The V gene's germline CDR1 is SGHRS and CDR2 YFSETQ. Trimming shortened V by 2 bases and J by 8 bases, and 12 bases separated the two germline ends. The CDR3 has 13 residues. CDR3 in amino acids: CASSFNPSGTQYF. In nucleotides, the CDR3 is TGCGCCAGCAGCTTCAATCCCAGTGGTACGCAGTATTTT. The full variable domain, rest sourced from reference TRBV5-1 and TRBJ2-3, is KAGVTQTPRYLIKTRGQQVTLSCSPISGHRSVSWYQQTPGQGLQFLFEYFSETQRNKGNFPGRFSGRQFSNSRSEMNVSTLELGDSALYLCASSFNPSGTQYFGPGTRLTVL.

The J gene is TRBJ2-1, the V gene TRBV6-1, with 9 bases lining up with TRBD2. V shed 2 bases, J shed 5 bases, and the junction held 4 bases outside the gene matches. The CDR3 has 15 residues. Germline V gene sequence: CDR1 MNHNS, CDR2 SASEGT. The CDR3 region has the DNA TGTGCCAGCAGTGAAAGTAGCGGGAGTAACAATGAGCAGTTCTTC. As protein: CASSESSGSNNEQFF.

This clone appeared once. The chain combines TRBV7-5 with TRBJ2-7; the tabulated D call, TRBD1, remains unverified against the DNA. TRBV7-5 is annotated as a pseudogene. This CDR3 is 18 amino acids long. The CDR3 sequence is CARSMRTGESRNNYEQYF. CDR3 DNA sequence: TGTGCCAGAAGCATGAGGACAGGGGAGTCCCGGAACAACTACGAGCAGTACTTC.

The chain has TRBV25-1 and TRBJ1-2; possibly TRBD1 for D (5 bases). The CDR3 is 13 residues long. V was shortened by 5 bases and J by 1 base, with 8 bases between the two germline ends. Germline V gene lookup returns CDR1 MGHDK and CDR2 SYGVNS. CDR3 sequence (DNA): TGTGCCAGCAGTATGGGGGGTAACTATGGCTACACCTTC. It encodes CASSMGGNYGYTF.

The chain carries TRBV30 and TRBJ2-7; TRBD2 matches at 9 bases. This CDR3 has 15 residues. V lost 3 bases and J lost 7; bases outside the gene matches: 13. Germline lookup yields CDR1 GTSNPN and CDR2 SVGIG (reference sequence). The DNA for the CDR3 is TGTGCCTGGAGCCAAGGGGCTAGCGGGATTAGTGAGCAGTACTTC. This translates into CAWSQGASGISEQYF.

This clone was picked up a small number of times. V gene TRBV7-8 combines with J gene TRBJ2-3; 9 bases fit TRBD2. The CDR3 extends over 16 amino acids. In germline, CDR1 is SGHVS, CDR2 FQNEAQ. V shed 2 bases, J shed 4 bases, and the junction held 7 bases outside the gene matches. In nucleotides, the CDR3 is TGTGCCAGCAGCTTACGCGGCGGGAGGGCGGCAGATACGCAGTATTTT. It is translated as CASSLRGGRAADTQYF.

In regard to this clone: This sample includes further DNA sequences coding for the same CDR3. This chain uses TRBV29-1 with TRBJ1-5; 8 nucleotides agree with TRBD1. The CDR3 length is 12 residues. V gave up 4 bases and J gave up 6 bases; unmatched junction bases: 2. Germline V lookup: CDR1 SQVTM, CDR2 ANQGSEA. CDR3 region: CSVGQGSQPQHF. The CDR3 DNA reads TGCAGCGTTGGACAGGGGAGTCAGCCCCAGCATTTT.

This chain uses TRBV5-1 with TRBJ2-3, with TRBD2 identical over 8 bases. Germline V lookup: CDR1 SGHRS, CDR2 YFSETQ. The length of the CDR3 is 16 residues. J gave up 6 bases and V 0 bases, and 9 bases lay outside the gene matches. CDR3 bases: TGCGCCAGCAGCTTGGTGGGACTAGGGGGTAGGGATACGCAGTATTTT. Amino acid sequence: CASSLVGLGGRDTQYF.

This clone has only one observation. V usage is TRBV3-1 (or the pseudogene TRBV3-2) and J usage is TRBJ2-7, with 9 bases that match TRBD2. After removal of 2 bases from V and 4 bases from J, the junction contained 3 bases not matched to a gene. CDR1 and CDR2 from the germline V gene are LGHDT and YNNKEL (reference sequence). The CDR3 totals 14 residues. As DNA, the CDR3 is TGTGCCAGCAGCCAACAGGGACTAGCTTACGAGCAGTACTTC. Protein product: CASSQQGLAYEQYF.

This chain joins TRBV7-2 and TRBJ2-7, with 7 bases that match TRBD2. Germline V gene sequence: CDR1 SGHTA, CDR2 FQGNSA. V lost 0 bases and J lost 3; bases outside the gene matches: 8. The CDR3 contains 16 residues. The CDR3 region is CASSLASLSSGYEQYF. For the CDR3, the DNA is TGTGCCAGCAGCTTAGCGTCGTTGTCTAGCGGCTACGAGCAGTACTTC.

The genes are TRBV25-1 and TRBJ2-7; weak D call: TRBD2 (5 bases). V dropped 2 bases and J dropped 0 bases, with 14 bases sitting between them. CDR3 size: 16 residues. Germline CDR1 and CDR2: MGHDK and SYGVNS. The chain's CDR3 is CASSEGLGRGSYEQYF. CDR3 in DNA: TGTGCCAGCAGTGAAGGCTTGGGGAGAGGCTCCTACGAGCAGTACTTC.

The rearrangement links TRBV6-6 to TRBJ1-2, with D maybe TRBD1 (6 bases). Trimming cost V 5 bases and J 3 bases, with 16 bases left between them. This CDR3 comprises 15 residues. Per the germline V gene, CDR1 is MNHNY and CDR2 is SVGAGI (reference sequence). CDR3 nucleotide sequence: TGTGCCAGCAGTGGACAGAGGGCGACTGACTATGGCTACACCTTC. This gives the protein CASSGQRATDYGYTF.

The J gene is TRBJ1-3, the V gene TRBV2; 7 nucleotides agree with TRBD1. Germline V gene sequence: CDR1 SNHLY, CDR2 FYNNEI. The ends lost 6 bases at V and 1 base at J; junction bases unmatched: 3. CDR3 length: 14 residues. The CDR3 region has the DNA TGTGCCAGCAGGCCGACAGGGTCTGGAAACACCATATATTTT. It yields the protein CASRPTGSGNTIYF.